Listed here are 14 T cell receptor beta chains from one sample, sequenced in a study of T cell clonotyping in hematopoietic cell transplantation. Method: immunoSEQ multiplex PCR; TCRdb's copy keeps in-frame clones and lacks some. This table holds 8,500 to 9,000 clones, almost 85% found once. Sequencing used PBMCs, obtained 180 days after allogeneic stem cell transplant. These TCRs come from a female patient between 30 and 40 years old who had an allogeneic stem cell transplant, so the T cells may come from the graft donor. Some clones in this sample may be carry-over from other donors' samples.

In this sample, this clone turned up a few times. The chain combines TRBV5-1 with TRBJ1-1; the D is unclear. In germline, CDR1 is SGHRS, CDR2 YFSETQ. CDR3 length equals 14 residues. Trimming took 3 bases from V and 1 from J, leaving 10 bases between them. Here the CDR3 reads CASSYLTTNTEAFF. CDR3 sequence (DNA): TGCGCCAGCAGCTACCTAACAACGAACACTGAAGCTTTCTTT.

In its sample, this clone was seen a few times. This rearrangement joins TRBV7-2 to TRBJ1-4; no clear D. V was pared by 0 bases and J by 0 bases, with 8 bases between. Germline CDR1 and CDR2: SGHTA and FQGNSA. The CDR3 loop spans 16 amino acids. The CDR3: CASSLAGSATNEKLFF. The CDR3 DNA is TGTGCCAGCAGCTTAGCCGGAAGTGCAACTAATGAAAAACTGTTTTTT.

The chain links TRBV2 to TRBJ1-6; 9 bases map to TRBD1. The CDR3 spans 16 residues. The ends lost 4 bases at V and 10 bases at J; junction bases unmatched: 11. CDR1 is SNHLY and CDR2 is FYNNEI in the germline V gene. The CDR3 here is CASSVSGQGRRSPLHF. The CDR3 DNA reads TGTGCCAGCAGTGTTTCGGGACAGGGACGGCGGTCACCCCTCCACTTT.

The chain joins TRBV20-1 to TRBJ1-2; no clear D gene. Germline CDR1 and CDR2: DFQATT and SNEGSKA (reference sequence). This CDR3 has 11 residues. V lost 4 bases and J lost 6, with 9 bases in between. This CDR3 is CSANAVNGYTF. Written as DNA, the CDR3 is TGCAGTGCTAACGCGGTCAATGGCTACACCTTC.

This CDR3 reads CSVEQGALGYTF. DNA for the CDR3: TGCAGCGTTGAACAGGGGGCTCTTGGCTACACCTTC. The chain couples TRBV29-1 to TRBJ1-2, with 8 bases matching TRBD1. V shed 2 bases and J 7 bases; nucleotides not matched to a gene: 3. This CDR3 has 12 residues. CDR1 SQVTM and CDR2 ANQGSEA come from the germline V gene.

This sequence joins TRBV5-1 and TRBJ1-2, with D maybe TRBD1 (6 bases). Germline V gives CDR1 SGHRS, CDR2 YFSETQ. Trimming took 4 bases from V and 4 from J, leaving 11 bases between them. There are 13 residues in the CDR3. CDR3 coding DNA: TGCGCCAGCAGCCTGGAAGGGGGCTATGGCTACACCTTC. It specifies CASSLEGGYGYTF.

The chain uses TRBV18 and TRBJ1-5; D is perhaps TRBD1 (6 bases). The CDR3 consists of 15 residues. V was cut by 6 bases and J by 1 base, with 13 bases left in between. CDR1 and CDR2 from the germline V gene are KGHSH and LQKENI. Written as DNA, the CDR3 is TGTGCCAGCTCGACAAATCAGGGGAGCAATCAGCCCCAGCATTTT. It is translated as CASSTNQGSNQPQHF.

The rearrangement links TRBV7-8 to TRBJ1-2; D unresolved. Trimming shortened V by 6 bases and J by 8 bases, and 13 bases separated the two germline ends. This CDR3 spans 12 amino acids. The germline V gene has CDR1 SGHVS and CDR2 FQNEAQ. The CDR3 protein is CASSLDIGGYTF. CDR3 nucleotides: TGTGCCAGCAGTCTAGATATCGGCGGCTACACCTTC.

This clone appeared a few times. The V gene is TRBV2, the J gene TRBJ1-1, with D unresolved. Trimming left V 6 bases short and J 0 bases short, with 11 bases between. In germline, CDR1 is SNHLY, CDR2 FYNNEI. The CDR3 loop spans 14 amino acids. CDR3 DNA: TGTGCCAGCAGCGGACTTGGCCTGAACACTGAAGCTTTCTTT. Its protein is CASSGLGLNTEAFF.

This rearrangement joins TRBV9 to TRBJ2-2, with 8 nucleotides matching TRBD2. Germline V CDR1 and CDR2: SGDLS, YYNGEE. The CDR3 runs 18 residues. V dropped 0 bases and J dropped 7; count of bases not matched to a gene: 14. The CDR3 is CASSVERVVAGTDGELFF. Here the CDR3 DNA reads TGTGCCAGCAGCGTAGAAAGGGTGGTAGCGGGAACCGACGGGGAGCTGTTTTTT.

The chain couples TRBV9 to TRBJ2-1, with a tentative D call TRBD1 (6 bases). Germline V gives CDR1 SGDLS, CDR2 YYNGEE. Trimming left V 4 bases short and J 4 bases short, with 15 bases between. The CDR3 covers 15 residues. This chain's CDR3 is CASSPQGLPYNEQFF. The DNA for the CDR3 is TGTGCCAGCAGCCCCCAGGGGCTACCGTACAATGAGCAGTTCTTC.

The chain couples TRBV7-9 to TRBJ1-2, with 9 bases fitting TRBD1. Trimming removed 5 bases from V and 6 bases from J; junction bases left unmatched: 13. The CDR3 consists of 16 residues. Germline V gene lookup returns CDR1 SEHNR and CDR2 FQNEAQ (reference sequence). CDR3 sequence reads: CASSQRWDRVGDGYTF. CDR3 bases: TGTGCCAGCAGCCAGCGATGGGACAGGGTAGGGGATGGCTACACCTTC.

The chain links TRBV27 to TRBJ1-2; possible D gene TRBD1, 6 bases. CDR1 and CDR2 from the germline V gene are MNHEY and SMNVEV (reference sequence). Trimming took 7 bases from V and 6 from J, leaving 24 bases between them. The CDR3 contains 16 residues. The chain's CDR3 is CASMGRTANHTDGYTF. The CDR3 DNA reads TGTGCCAGCATGGGCCGGACAGCTAACCACACCGATGGCTACACCTTC.

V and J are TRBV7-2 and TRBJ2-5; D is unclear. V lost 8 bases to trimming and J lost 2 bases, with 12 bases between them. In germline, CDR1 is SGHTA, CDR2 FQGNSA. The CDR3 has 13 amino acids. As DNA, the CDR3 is TGTGCCAGCCGATACTTGATACAAGAGACCCAGTACTTC. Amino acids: CASRYLIQETQYF.